This T cell receptor (beta chain) was observed in a study of blood T cell repertoires in COVID-19. Study information: The United States, Italy and Spain provided the acute and convalescent COVID-19 samples. PBMCs, B-cell-depleted T cells, or T cells were the source of the cDNA or gDNA that made up the material.

Original processing notes: Estimated nucleated cell counts came from reference gene primer amplification. Data came from immunoSEQ multiplex PCR; TCRdb stores just in-frame clones and leaves some out. That table gives V, J and clone size, and the DNA gave D and trimming. The repertoire includes around 160,000 clones, roughly 84% of them detected once, and about 40% sits in the top ten. The sample taken for sequencing was peripheral blood. The clonotype originates from a human donor in a cohort sampled during active COVID-19.

CDR3 in DNA: TGTGCCAGTAGTATTTGGGGGGGGGACAATCAGCCCCAGCATTTT. Residues: CASSIWGGDNQPQHF. V is TRBV19 and J is TRBJ1-5, with TRBD1 as a possible D gene (5 bases). V lost 3 bases to trimming and J lost 3 bases, with 12 bases between them. Germline values: CDR1 LNHDA, CDR2 SQIVND (reference sequence). There are 15 residues in the CDR3.